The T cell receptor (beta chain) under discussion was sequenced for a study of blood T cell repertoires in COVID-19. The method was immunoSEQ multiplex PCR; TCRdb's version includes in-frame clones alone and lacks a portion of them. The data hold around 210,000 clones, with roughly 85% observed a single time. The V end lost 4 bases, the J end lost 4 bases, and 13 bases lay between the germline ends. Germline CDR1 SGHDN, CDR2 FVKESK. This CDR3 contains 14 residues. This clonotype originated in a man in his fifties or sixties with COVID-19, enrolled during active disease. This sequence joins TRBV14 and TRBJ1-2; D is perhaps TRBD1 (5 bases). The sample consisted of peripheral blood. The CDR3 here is CASSPSYRLYGYTF. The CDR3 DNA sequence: TGTGCCAGCAGCCCGTCCTACAGGCTCTATGGCTACACCTTC.